Shown below are 7 T cell receptor beta chains from a single sample sequenced in a study of beta chain features in type 1 diabetes (dated by TCRdb to the late 2010s). Libraries were made using the immunoSEQ multiplex PCR assay. The High Capacity cDNA Reverse Transcription Kit was used to reverse transcribe all of the isolated RNA, meaning that expressed TCRB transcripts were what got sequenced. TCRdb provides this immuneACCESS table in a form limited to in-frame rearrangements. Some clones are lacking; in checked studies, under half of them reflect an unresolved V gene, and why the rest are absent is not known. In this sample the table shows 390,000 or so clones, approximately 13% of which occur a single time. 0.03% to 0.04% of the sample is held by the ten biggest clonotypes. Sequenced input: naive CD4+ T cells from blood. Sample cell subset or site, as interpreted from the label and publication: true naive CD4+ T cells. These receptors were taken from a man aged 25-40 years in good health.

This clone showed up just a few times. J is TRBJ2-3 and V is TRBV19, with TRBD2 identical over 7 bases. Looked up from germline, CDR1 is LNHDA and CDR2 is SQIVND (reference sequence). The CDR3 consists of 14 residues. Trimming removed 8 bases from V and 7 bases from J; junction bases left unmatched: 12. Here the CDR3 reads CASSLAIGIYTQYF. Here the CDR3 DNA reads TGTGCCAGTTCACTAGCGATCGGTATATATACGCAGTATTTT. Complete variable domain (other parts from reference TRBV19 and TRBJ2-3): DGGITQSPKYLFRKEGQNVTLSCEQNLNHDAMYWYRQDPGQGLRLIYYSQIVNDFQKGDIAEGYSVSREKKESFPLTVTSAQKNPTAFYLCASSLAIGIYTQYFGPGTRLTVL.

This clone was counted only a few times. V usage is TRBV5-6 and J usage is TRBJ2-3; possibly TRBD1 for D (5 bases). V was cut by 1 base and J by 6 bases, with 12 bases left in between. Germline CDR1 SGHDT, CDR2 YYEEEE. There are 14 residues in the CDR3. The DNA of the CDR3 is TGTGCCAGCAGCTTGCTCGCAGGGTTGGATACGCAGTATTTT. Translated: CASSLLAGLDTQYF.

V usage is TRBV7-9 and J usage is TRBJ2-7; TRBD2 matches at 9 bases. The ends lost 5 bases at V and 7 bases at J; junction bases unmatched: 18. Germline CDR1 and CDR2: SEHNR and FQNEAQ (reference sequence). The CDR3 spans 17 residues. The CDR3 sequence: CASSLRGSGRSAGEQYV. The CDR3 nucleotides read TGTGCCAGCAGCCTTAGGGGTAGCGGGAGAAGCGCGGGGGAGCAGTACGTC.

This clone was found a few times. V is TRBV29-1 and J is TRBJ1-6; D may be TRBD1 (5 bases). The germline V gene encodes CDR1 SQVTM and CDR2 ANQGSEA. The CDR3 totals 13 residues. Trimming removed 7 bases at V and 10 bases at J, with 17 bases between. The CDR3 loop is CSAAAGIDSPLHF. Written as DNA, the CDR3 is TGCAGCGCCGCCGCAGGGATCGACTCACCCCTCCACTTT.

The table lists this clone with a few counts. The rearrangement links TRBV30 to TRBJ1-1, with D perhaps matching TRBD1 (5 bases). In germline, CDR1 is GTSNPN, CDR2 SVGIG (reference sequence). The V end lost 5 bases, the J end lost 5 bases, and 6 bases lay between the germline ends. This CDR3 spans 10 amino acids. The CDR3 loop is CAWGQTEAFF. The DNA of the CDR3 is TGTGCCTGGGGACAAACTGAAGCTTTCTTT.

This clone has only a few counts. V and J are TRBV21-1 and TRBJ2-3. TRBV21-1 is a listed pseudogene. The CDR3 contains 15 residues. The DNA of the CDR3 is TGTGCCAGCAGCAAAGGGGATCTCCTCACAGATACGCAGTATTTT. It yields the protein CASSKGDLLTDTQYF.

This rearrangement joins TRBV4-2 to TRBJ2-3; 8 bases are shared with TRBD2. The CDR3 is 17 amino acids. CDR1 and CDR2 (germline): LGHNA, YNFKEQ. Trimming removed 0 bases from V and 1 base from J; junction bases left unmatched: 6. CDR3 protein: CASSQDNAGGGTDTQYF. The CDR3 nucleotides read TGTGCCAGCAGCCAAGATAACGCGGGAGGCGGCACAGATACGCAGTATTTT.